Listed below are T cell receptor beta chains from one sample, sequenced in a study of cytomegalovirus exposure and HLA in healthy donors. Some clones are missing from TCRdb's copy, which holds only in-frame ones; the method was immunoSEQ multiplex PCR. The sample has 150,000 or so clones, 60% to 80% seen once. The sample consisted of PBMCs. These TCRs come from a woman aged 40-49 years in good health and CMV-seronegative. CDR3s include the opening cysteine and the closing phenylalanine or tryptophan. D genes are given only for firm matches. Expanded clones get a size class; other rows say once, few or many, or leave the size out.

v_call: TRBV30; j_call: TRBJ2-5; d_call: TRBD2; clone_size: .; cdr3_nt: TGTGCCTGGGAGCGGGGGGGGGTACAAGAGACCCAGTACTTC; cdr3_aa: CAWERGGVQETQYF
v_call: TRBV7-8; j_call: TRBJ2-6; d_call: .; clone_size: .; cdr3_nt: TGTGCCAGCGGCCCTGGGGGGTCTGGGGCCAACGTCCTGACTTTC; cdr3_aa: CASGPGGSGANVLTF
v_call: TRBV7-8; j_call: TRBJ2-7; d_call: TRBD1; clone_size: .; cdr3_nt: TGTGCCAGCAGCAAAAGGGACAGCAGCTACGAGCAGTACTTC; cdr3_aa: CASSKRDSSYEQYF
v_call: TRBV27; j_call: TRBJ2-1; d_call: TRBD2; clone_size: .; cdr3_nt: TGTGCCAGCTCGGGGCTAGCGGGAGAAGAAGGTGAGCAGTTCTTC; cdr3_aa: CASSGLAGEEGEQFF
v_call: TRBV15; j_call: TRBJ1-2; d_call: TRBD1; clone_size: .; cdr3_nt: TGTGCCACCAACGCCGGACAGGGGATAGGTGGCTACACCTTC; cdr3_aa: CATNAGQGIGGYTF
v_call: TRBV19; j_call: TRBJ2-3; d_call: TRBD2; clone_size: .; cdr3_nt: TGTGCCAGTAGTGTACTAGCGACTACGGGAGATACGCAGTATTTT; cdr3_aa: CASSVLATTGDTQYF
v_call: TRBV15; j_call: TRBJ1-1; d_call: .; clone_size: .; cdr3_nt: TGTGCCACCAGCAGAGATCTCGAGGACTTCAACACTGAAGCTTTCTTT; cdr3_aa: CATSRDLEDFNTEAFF
v_call: TRBV10-1; j_call: TRBJ2-1; d_call: .; clone_size: .; cdr3_nt: TGCGCCAGCAGCCAGGGGAATTACAATGAGCAGTTCTTC; cdr3_aa: CASSQGNYNEQFF
v_call: TRBV15; j_call: TRBJ2-3; d_call: TRBD1; clone_size: .; cdr3_nt: TGTGCCACCAGCCCCGGGACAGGGGGCACAGATACGCAGTATTTT; cdr3_aa: CATSPGTGGTDTQYF
v_call: TRBV7-2; j_call: TRBJ2-2; d_call: TRBD1; clone_size: .; cdr3_nt: TGTGCCAGCAGACCCCCCGGGACAGGGATAGGGGAGCTGTTTTTT; cdr3_aa: CASRPPGTGIGELFF
v_call: TRBV5-8; j_call: TRBJ2-7; d_call: .; clone_size: .; cdr3_nt: TGTGCCAGCAGCTTGCGGAGGACCCCTCTCGAGCAGTACTTC; cdr3_aa: CASSLRRTPLEQYF
v_call: TRBV6-5; j_call: TRBJ2-4; d_call: TRBD2; clone_size: .; cdr3_nt: TGTGCCAGCGGGGGGCGGGGGGGCACCGTCGGCATTCAGTACTTC; cdr3_aa: CASGGRGGTVGIQYF
v_call: TRBV7-2; j_call: TRBJ2-7; d_call: TRBD1; clone_size: once; cdr3_nt: TGTGCCAGCAGCTTAAGACAGGGGCCCTACGAGCAGTACTTC; cdr3_aa: CASSLRQGPYEQYF
v_call: TRBV7-2; j_call: TRBJ2-3; d_call: TRBD2; clone_size: once; cdr3_nt: TGTGCCAGCAGCTTAGAGCCAGCCAGCGGGAGTATAAGAGATACGCAGTATTTT; cdr3_aa: CASSLEPASGSIRDTQYF
v_call: TRBV5-4; j_call: TRBJ1-2; d_call: .; clone_size: .; cdr3_nt: TGTGCCAGCAGCTTGACCACGGGGGTGGACTATGGCTACACCTTC; cdr3_aa: CASSLTTGVDYGYTF
v_call: TRBV7-8; j_call: TRBJ1-1; d_call: TRBD1; clone_size: .; cdr3_nt: TGTGCCAGCAGGCGACAGGGCTCGTCGAACACTGAAGCTTTCTTT; cdr3_aa: CASRRQGSSNTEAFF
v_call: TRBV28; j_call: TRBJ1-2; d_call: .; clone_size: .; cdr3_nt: TGTGCCAGCGGATCTCCCGATCGGGGGGCGATCGATGGCTACACCTTC; cdr3_aa: CASGSPDRGAIDGYTF
v_call: TRBV28; j_call: TRBJ2-5; d_call: TRBD2; clone_size: .; cdr3_nt: TGTGCCAGCAGTACCCCCGGGAGGATGGAGACCCAGTACTTC; cdr3_aa: CASSTPGRMETQYF
v_call: TRBV28; j_call: TRBJ2-7; d_call: .; clone_size: .; cdr3_nt: TGTGCCAGCAGTTTCGGGGAGCAGCAGTACTTC; cdr3_aa: CASSFGEQQYF
v_call: TRBV4-1; j_call: TRBJ2-7; d_call: .; clone_size: .; cdr3_nt: TGCGCCAGCAGCCAAGGACTGCGGGGTTCCTACGAGCAGTACTTC; cdr3_aa: CASSQGLRGSYEQYF
v_call: TRBV6-1; j_call: TRBJ1-2; d_call: TRBD1; clone_size: few; cdr3_nt: TGTGCCAGCAGTGGGACAGGGGATTCTAGCTACACCTTC; cdr3_aa: CASSGTGDSSYTF
v_call: TRBV25-1; j_call: TRBJ2-3; d_call: TRBD1; clone_size: once; cdr3_nt: TGTGCCAGCAGTTCGACAGGGGCCACGCAGTATTTT; cdr3_aa: CASSSTGATQYF
v_call: TRBV10-2; j_call: TRBJ2-7; d_call: TRBD1; clone_size: .; cdr3_nt: TGCGCCACCAGACGTGGCCGGGACAGGGGTTACGAGCAGTACTTC; cdr3_aa: CATRRGRDRGYEQYF
v_call: TRBV7-2; j_call: TRBJ2-5; d_call: .; clone_size: .; cdr3_nt: TGTGCCAGCAGCTTCATGAGGGTGGGAGAGACCCAGTACTTC; cdr3_aa: CASSFMRVGETQYF
v_call: TRBV4-1; j_call: TRBJ2-2; d_call: TRBD2; clone_size: .; cdr3_nt: TGCGCCAGCAGCCAAGGCCCTAGCGGGAACACCGGGGAGCTGTTTTTT; cdr3_aa: CASSQGPSGNTGELFF
v_call: TRBV7-8; j_call: TRBJ2-7; d_call: .; clone_size: .; cdr3_nt: TGTGCCAGCAGCTTAGGGCCGGAGCGGGAGCAGTACTTC; cdr3_aa: CASSLGPEREQYF
v_call: TRBV7-2; j_call: TRBJ2-7; d_call: .; clone_size: .; cdr3_nt: TGTGCCAGCAGCTTAGAAGTCGGGGAGCAGTACTTC; cdr3_aa: CASSLEVGEQYF
v_call: TRBV19; j_call: TRBJ1-1; d_call: TRBD1; clone_size: .; cdr3_nt: TGTGCCAGTAGTGAACCGGGACAGGGGAGGGAGAACACTGAAGCTTTCTTT; cdr3_aa: CASSEPGQGRENTEAFF
v_call: TRBV6-5; j_call: TRBJ2-5; d_call: .; clone_size: .; cdr3_nt: TGTGCCAGCAGTTACTCGAGGTGGGGCCTAGAGACCCAGTACTTC; cdr3_aa: CASSYSRWGLETQYF
v_call: TRBV5-1; j_call: TRBJ2-1; d_call: .; clone_size: .; cdr3_nt: TGCGCCAGCAGCTTGGACTACGGTGAGCAGTTCTTC; cdr3_aa: CASSLDYGEQFF
v_call: TRBV10-3; j_call: TRBJ2-7; d_call: TRBD2; clone_size: few; cdr3_nt: TGTGCCATCAGTGAGTCGGCGACTAGCGGGAGAGACTACGAGCAGTACTTC; cdr3_aa: CAISESATSGRDYEQYF
v_call: TRBV7-2; j_call: TRBJ1-6; d_call: .; clone_size: .; cdr3_nt: TGTGCCAGCAGCTTTATGAGTTCACCCCTCCACTTT; cdr3_aa: CASSFMSSPLHF
v_call: TRBV5-4; j_call: TRBJ2-3; d_call: TRBD2; clone_size: .; cdr3_nt: TGTGCCAGCAGCTTGCGGCTAGCGGGATTTTCAGATACGCAGTATTTT; cdr3_aa: CASSLRLAGFSDTQYF
v_call: TRBV15; j_call: TRBJ1-4; d_call: TRBD1; clone_size: .; cdr3_nt: TGTGCCACCAGCAGTATGGACAGGGGCAAGGAAAAACTGTTTTTT; cdr3_aa: CATSSMDRGKEKLFF
v_call: TRBV7-3; j_call: TRBJ2-2; d_call: TRBD1; clone_size: .; cdr3_nt: TGTGCCAGCAGCTTTTGGGACAGGGGCACCGGGGAGCTGTTTTTT; cdr3_aa: CASSFWDRGTGELFF
v_call: TRBV5-1; j_call: TRBJ2-7; d_call: TRBD2; clone_size: few; cdr3_nt: TGCGCCAGCAGCTTGGTACTAGCGGGAGGTGGAGAGCAGTACTTC; cdr3_aa: CASSLVLAGGGEQYF
v_call: TRBV4-3; j_call: TRBJ2-2; d_call: TRBD1; clone_size: few; cdr3_nt: TGCGCCAGCAGCCATTACAGGGGGCCGAGCGGGGAGCTGTTTTTT; cdr3_aa: CASSHYRGPSGELFF